These 11 T cell receptor beta chains came from one sample sequenced in a study of cytomegalovirus exposure and HLA in healthy donors. This table comes from immunoSEQ multiplex PCR, and its TCRdb copy is limited to in-frame clones, with some not included. The sample shows fewer than 300,000 clones, around nine tenths of them seen only once. The sample comprised PBMCs. The receptors here all came from a woman younger than 30 in good health and CMV-seronegative.

This chain uses TRBV2 with TRBJ1-2, with a weak D call TRBD1 (5 bases). CDR1 SNHLY and CDR2 FYNNEI come from the germline V gene. Deletions cut 5 bases from V and 7 bases from J, with 17 bases between. There are 14 residues in the CDR3. The CDR3 bases are TGTGCCAGCAGTACACCCCGGGACTATTCTGGCTACACCTTC. As protein: CASSTPRDYSGYTF. Filled out from reference TRBV2 and TRBJ1-2, the complete variable domain reads EPEVTQTPSHQVTQMGQEVILRCVPISNHLYFYWYRQILGQKVEFLVSFYNNEISEKSEIFDDQFSVERPDGSNFTLKIRSTKLEDSAMYFCASSTPRDYSGYTFGSGTRLTVV.

The chain carries TRBV18 and TRBJ2-1, with D possibly TRBD2 on 6 matching bases. The CDR3 consists of 16 residues. Germline V gives CDR1 KGHSH, CDR2 LQKENI. The germline V and J ends were trimmed by 4 bases and 2 bases, with 15 bases remaining between them. CDR3 sequence (DNA): TGTGCCAGCTCACTTAGCGGAATAGATACCTACAATGAGCAGTTCTTC. Protein: CASSLSGIDTYNEQFF.

The chain is built from TRBV4-1 and TRBJ1-2, with 7 nucleotides matching TRBD1. Trimming at V came to 6 bases and at J to 6 bases, leaving 7 bases not matched to a gene. From germline, CDR1 is MGHRA and CDR2 YSYEKL. The CDR3 has 13 amino acids. CDR3 in amino acids: CASSRQGEDGYTF. CDR3 nucleotide sequence: TGCGCCAGCAGTAGACAGGGCGAGGATGGCTACACCTTC.

This rearrangement joins TRBV7-2 to TRBJ1-2, with 9 bases identical to TRBD1. V lost 5 bases to trimming and J lost 6 bases; unmatched junction nucleotides: 13. The V gene's germline CDR1 is SGHTA and CDR2 FQGNSA. The CDR3 extends over 16 amino acids. The CDR3 sequence is CASSIHRDRVMHGYTF. The CDR3 region has the DNA TGTGCCAGCAGCATCCACCGGGACAGGGTTATGCATGGCTACACCTTC.

This chain uses TRBV28 with TRBJ1-5; TRBD1 is a possible D gene (6 bases). The CDR3 is made up of 15 amino acids. V was clipped by 7 bases and J by 0 bases, with 13 bases between them. Germline CDR1 and CDR2: MDHEN and SYDVKM. CDR3 bases: TGTGCCAGCAATGTAGGACAGTATAGCAATCAGCCCCAGCATTTT. Its protein is CASNVGQYSNQPQHF.

This chain joins TRBV2 and TRBJ2-3, with a possible D match to TRBD2 (5 bases). CDR1 and CDR2 (germline): SNHLY, FYNNEI. V shed 2 bases and J shed 1 base, with 7 bases lying between them. CDR3 size: 14 residues. The CDR3 DNA is TGTGCCAGCAGTGAAACTAGTCGCACAGATACGCAGTATTTT. Its protein product is CASSETSRTDTQYF.

V and J are TRBV7-9 and TRBJ2-2; a weak D match, TRBD2 (7 bases). Germline V gene sequence: CDR1 SEHNR, CDR2 FQNEAQ (reference sequence). V lost 3 bases and J lost 3, with 14 bases in between. This CDR3 contains 16 residues. The CDR3 sequence is CASSFGGAAHTGELFF. CDR3 nucleotide sequence: TGTGCCAGCAGCTTTGGGGGGGCGGCGCACACCGGGGAGCTGTTTTTT.

V gene TRBV28 combines with J gene TRBJ1-6; D remains unclear. From germline, CDR1 is MDHEN and CDR2 SYDVKM. There are 12 residues in the CDR3. The germline V and J ends were trimmed by 2 bases and 9 bases, with 5 bases remaining between them. The CDR3 nucleotides are TGTGCCAGCAGTTTACCGGGTTCACCCCTCCACTTT. Translation: CASSLPGSPLHF. Filled out from reference TRBV28 and TRBJ1-6, the complete variable domain reads DVKVTQSSRYLVKRTGEKVFLECVQDMDHENMFWYRQDPGLGLRLIYFSYDVKMKEKGDIPEGYSVSREKKERFSLILESASTNQTSMYLCASSLPGSPLHFGNGTRLTVT.

The chain carries TRBV9 and TRBJ2-3, with TRBD2 matching 7 bases. The CDR3 loop spans 16 amino acids. Germline CDR1 reads SGDLS; CDR2 reads YYNGEE. Trimming cost V 3 bases and J 3 bases; bases outside gene matches: 10. The CDR3 region has the DNA TGTGCCAGCAGCGCCACCCGGGGGACTACGACAGATACGCAGTATTTT. Translation gives CASSATRGTTTDTQYF.

The gene calls are TRBV5-5 and TRBJ1-2; TRBD1 matches 7 bases. This CDR3 is 14 amino acids long. Trimming removed 0 bases from V and 5 bases from J; junction bases left unmatched: 4. Germline V gene data show CDR1 as SGHKS and CDR2 as YYEKEE (reference sequence). The CDR3 loop is CASSLGTGEYGYTF. The CDR3 nucleotides read TGTGCCAGCAGCTTGGGGACAGGTGAATATGGCTACACCTTC.

Of note for this clone: The DNA is omitted, as the CDR3 cannot be located on it reliably, and the CDR3 follows TCRdb's listing. The chain uses TRBV28 and TRBJ2-3; TRBD1 is the table's D call, not checked against the DNA. The CDR3 has 16 amino acids, counting both end residues. Germline CDR1 is MDHEN and CDR2 is SYDVKM. The CDR3 spells CASSSSTDSSTDTQYF.